These 20 T cell receptor beta chains share one sample of origin, sequenced in a study of T cells expressing NK-cell markers. TCRdb re-analyzed the 5' RACE reads; it lists each CDR3 protein once, without DNA. In all, the sample yields about 260,000 distinct CDR3 sequences. Sequences were obtained from blood T cells: a sorted CD56 or NKG2C T cell subset, CD4+ or CD8+ T cells, or bulk PBMC T cells (not recorded which). The receptors originated from a woman aged 18-70 years in good health.

This chain uses TRBV9 with TRBJ2-3; TCRdb indicates TRBD2, and absent DNA this call remains unverified. The CDR3 is made up of 18 amino acids. Germline V gene sequence: CDR1 SGDLS, CDR2 YYNGEE. The CDR3 is CASSGRTSGPPSTDTQYF.

V gene TRBV20-1 combines with J gene TRBJ2-4; as DNA is missing, the TRBD1 call by TCRdb cannot be tested. Germline V gene data show CDR1 as DFQATT and CDR2 as SNEGSKA (reference sequence). The CDR3 totals 17 residues. This CDR3 is CSATGTGGARAKNIQYF.

This sequence joins TRBV30 and TRBJ2-5; TCRdb's assignment of TRBD2 cannot be checked, as there is no DNA. From germline, CDR1 is GTSNPN and CDR2 SVGIG (reference sequence). This CDR3 is built from 13 residues. The CDR3 sequence: CAWSVGRSETQYF.

This chain joins TRBV5-1 and TRBJ1-5; TCRdb designates TRBD1, a call that cannot be tested without DNA. The CDR3 has 15 amino acids. Germline CDR1 reads SGHRS; CDR2 reads YFSETQ. The CDR3 reads CASSLAGQGSQPQHF.

The V call is TRBV11-2, the J call TRBJ2-2. This CDR3 is built from 14 residues. The V gene's germline CDR1 is SGHAT and CDR2 FQNNGV. CDR3 amino acids: CASSTRQNTGELFF.

This sequence joins TRBV7-2 and TRBJ2-1; TCRdb picks TRBD2, but there is no DNA to check that call. This CDR3 contains 14 residues. Germline V lookup: CDR1 SGHTA, CDR2 FQGNSA. The CDR3 protein is CASRRSGGDNEQFF.

The V and J genes are TRBV20-1 and TRBJ2-7; TCRdb's assignment of TRBD1 cannot be checked, as there is no DNA. Germline V gives CDR1 DFQATT, CDR2 SNEGSKA (reference sequence). The CDR3 covers 12 residues. The CDR3 protein is CSARDRGHEQYF.

The chain carries TRBV19 and TRBJ1-5; no DNA is available, so the TRBD1 call from TCRdb remains unchecked. This CDR3 has 15 amino acids. CDR1 and CDR2 (germline): LNHDA, SQIVND (reference sequence). The CDR3 sequence: CASSIGRDRGQPQHF.

The CDR3 region is CASSMVPRLNTEAFF. The chain combines TRBV19 with TRBJ1-1. Germline CDR1 reads LNHDA; CDR2 reads SQIVND (reference sequence). The CDR3 loop spans 15 amino acids.

The rearrangement links TRBV6-5 to TRBJ1-1. The CDR3 is 15 amino acids. CDR1 and CDR2 from the germline V gene are MNHEY and SVGAGI. The CDR3 loop is CASSYNIREGAEAFF.

The genes are TRBV12-3 or TRBV12-4 and TRBJ1-2; TCRdb names TRBD1, which stays unverified in the absence of DNA. This CDR3 comprises 13 residues. The CDR3 is CASYRGLSYGYTF.

The V gene is TRBV3-1, the J gene TRBJ2-2. The CDR3 is made up of 15 amino acids. CDR1 and CDR2 from the germline V gene are LGHDT and YNNKEL (reference sequence). CDR3 protein: CASSQAAGNTGELFF.

This chain joins TRBV6-2 or TRBV6-3 and TRBJ1-5; TCRdb indicates TRBD1, and absent DNA this call remains unverified. Germline V gives CDR1 MNHEY, CDR2 SVGEGT. The CDR3 loop spans 16 amino acids. The CDR3 here is CASSYSTGLRNQPQHF.

V usage is TRBV21-1 and J usage is TRBJ2-3; absent DNA, TCRdb's TRBD1 call cannot be checked. TRBV21-1 is described as a pseudogene. The CDR3 covers 16 residues. The CDR3 sequence is CASSKGVRGGTDTQYF.

The chain is built from TRBV20-1 and TRBJ2-7; TCRdb calls TRBD2, which cannot be checked without DNA. The germline CDR1 and CDR2 sequences are DFQATT and SNEGSKA (reference sequence). The CDR3 spans 13 residues. The chain's CDR3 is CSARGGPNYEQYF.

This chain links TRBV9 with TRBJ1-3; TCRdb picks TRBD1, but there is no DNA to check that call. The CDR3 runs 13 residues. The germline V gene has CDR1 SGDLS and CDR2 YYNGEE. Here the CDR3 reads CASSATTAGTGRF.

The chain combines TRBV20-1 with TRBJ1-3; the TCRdb D gene call, TRBD1, has no DNA to confirm it. Germline V gives CDR1 DFQATT, CDR2 SNEGSKA (reference sequence). The CDR3 extends over 12 amino acids. CDR3 region: CSAPDSRNTIYF.

The CDR3 is CAISALAEGTDTQYF. This chain connects TRBV10-3 to TRBJ2-3; TCRdb picks TRBD2, but there is no DNA to check that call. The germline V gene encodes CDR1 ENHRY and CDR2 SYGVKD. This CDR3 region has 15 residues.

The V gene is TRBV12-3 or TRBV12-4, the J gene TRBJ1-4; the D call from TCRdb, TRBD1, cannot be confirmed without DNA. CDR3 length: 15 residues. CDR3 amino acids: CASGRYQGATEKLFF.

The rearrangement links TRBV4-3 to TRBJ1-2. The germline gives CDR1 LGHNA, CDR2 YSLEER. The CDR3 is 15 amino acids. CDR3 sequence: CASSQDLPANYGYTF.